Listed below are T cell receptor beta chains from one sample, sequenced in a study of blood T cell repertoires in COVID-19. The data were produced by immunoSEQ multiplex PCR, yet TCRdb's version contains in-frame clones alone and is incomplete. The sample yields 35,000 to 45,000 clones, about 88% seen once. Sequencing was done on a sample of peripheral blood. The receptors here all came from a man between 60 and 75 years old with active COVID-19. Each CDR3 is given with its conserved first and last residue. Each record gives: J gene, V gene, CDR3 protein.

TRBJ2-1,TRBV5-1,CASSLGAGGGNEQFF
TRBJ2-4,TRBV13,CASSLGSIAKNIQYF
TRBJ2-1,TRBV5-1,CASSAGLAGGGEQFF
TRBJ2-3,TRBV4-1,CASSQEGLGNTDTQYF
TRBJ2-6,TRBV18,CASSRLQGTGANVLTF
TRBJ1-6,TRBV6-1,CASSELRDSASPLHF
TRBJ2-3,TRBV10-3,CAISEPDRFPTDTQYF
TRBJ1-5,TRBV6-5,CASSYGQNSNQPQHF
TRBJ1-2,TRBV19,CASSLDRILYGYTF
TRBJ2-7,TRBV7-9,CASASGYYEQYF
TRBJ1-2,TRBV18,CASSHGQGLGGYTF
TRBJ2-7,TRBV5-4,CASSLDKTSYEQYF
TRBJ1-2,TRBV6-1,CASSEVNLGQGYGYTF
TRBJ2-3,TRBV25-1,CASLARTDTQYF
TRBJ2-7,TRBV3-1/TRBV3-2,CASSGTGEQYF
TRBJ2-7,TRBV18,CASSPGSGRAGEQYF
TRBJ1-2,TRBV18,CASSPQGQNYGYTF
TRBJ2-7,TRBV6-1,CASSETLAGFSYEQYF
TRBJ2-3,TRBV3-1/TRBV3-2,CASSPQLDTQYF
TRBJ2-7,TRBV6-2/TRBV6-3,CASSHQTYEQYF
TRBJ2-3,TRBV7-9,CASSSRTGAGTDTQYF
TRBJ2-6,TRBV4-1,CASSQGILRRSGSGANVLTF
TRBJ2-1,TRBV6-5,CASRLLAGGLVEQFF
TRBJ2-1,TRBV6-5,CASNRLGMVEQFF
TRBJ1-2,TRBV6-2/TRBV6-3,CASSYPDRGPANYGYTF
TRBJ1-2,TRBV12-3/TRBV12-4,CASREQGNRGYTF
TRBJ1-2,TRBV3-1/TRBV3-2,CASASLAGAHSGYTF
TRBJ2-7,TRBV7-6,CASSSPGLGIYEQYF
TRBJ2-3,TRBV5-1,CASSLDGVTDTQYF
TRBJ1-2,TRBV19,CASSGITGWDGYTF
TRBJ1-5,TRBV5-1,CASSPAGYSNQPQHF
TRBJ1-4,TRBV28,CASSRTGGTNEKLFF
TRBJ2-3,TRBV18,CASSSLAGASTDTQYF
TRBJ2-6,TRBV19,CASSRGLAGSSGANVLTF
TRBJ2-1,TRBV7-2,CASSLRLADYNEQFF
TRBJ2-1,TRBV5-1,CASSLGQGEDEQFF
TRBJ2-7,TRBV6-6,CATWGDFLSYEQYF
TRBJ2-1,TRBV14,CASSHYRGGSYNEQFF
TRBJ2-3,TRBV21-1,CASRPGLAGGGDTQYF
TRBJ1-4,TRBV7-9,CASSREVEKLFF
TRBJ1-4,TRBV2,CASRAGMTNEKLFF
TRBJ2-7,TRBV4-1,CASSQPGRAWYEQYF
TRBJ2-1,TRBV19,CASSSGDFYNEQFF
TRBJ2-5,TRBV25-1,CASSERTGWQTQYF
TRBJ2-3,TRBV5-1,CASSAGTSGKSTDTQYF
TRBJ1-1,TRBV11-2,CASGETGEAFF
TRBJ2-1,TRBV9,CASSGGPSGRDEQFF
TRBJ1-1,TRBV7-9,CASGTTSNTEAFF
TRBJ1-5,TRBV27,CASSLIGEPQHF
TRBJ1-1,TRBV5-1,CASSGQGGYEAFF
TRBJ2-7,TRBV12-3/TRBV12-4,CASKRGGSYEQYF
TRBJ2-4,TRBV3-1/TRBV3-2,CASSRGGTGNIQYF
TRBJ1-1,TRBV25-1,CASSNRGHTEAFF